A single sample is the source of the 18 T cell receptor beta chains below, sequenced in a study of shared clonotypes between healthy human individuals. Assay: immunoSEQ multiplex PCR; the TCRdb copy retains only in-frame clones and omits some. This table has under 650,000 clones, 90% to 96% appearing once. The material sequenced was naive CD4+ T cells sorted from blood. Stated subset: CD45RA+ positively selected. These receptor sequences come from a woman aged 25 to 39 in good health.

This clone was detected once. CDR3 residues: CASSTSSGRFYEQYF. The CDR3 DNA reads TGTGCCAGCAGTACCTCTAGCGGGAGGTTCTACGAGCAGTACTTC. The chain couples TRBV28 to TRBJ2-7, with 11 bases fitting TRBD2. CDR3 length: 15 amino acids. Trimming took 5 bases from V and 3 from J; bases not matched to a gene: 6. The germline CDR1 and CDR2 sequences are MDHEN and SYDVKM.

Details on this clone: The same CDR3 is also encoded by other DNA sequences in this sample. V is TRBV28 and J is TRBJ1-5; no firm D call. The CDR3 has 13 residues. Looked up from germline, CDR1 is MDHEN and CDR2 is SYDVKM. V lost 5 bases to trimming and J lost 2 bases, with 7 bases between them. CDR3 sequence reads: CASSPPGNQPQHF. As DNA, the CDR3 is TGTGCCAGCAGTCCTCCAGGCAATCAGCCCCAGCATTTT.

This CDR3 reads CASSITTFTEAFF. The CDR3 DNA follows: TGTGCCAGTAGTATAACAACATTTACTGAAGCTTTCTTT. This chain links TRBV19 with TRBJ1-1; no definite D call. The germline gives CDR1 LNHDA, CDR2 SQIVND (reference sequence). The CDR3 consists of 13 residues. V was clipped by 2 bases and J by 5 bases, with 9 bases between them.

V is TRBV27 and J is TRBJ1-4; D unresolved. The CDR3 covers 17 residues. The germline V and J ends were trimmed by 2 bases and 1 base, with 14 bases remaining between them. Germline lookup yields CDR1 MNHEY and CDR2 SMNVEV (reference sequence). The CDR3 region has the DNA TGTGCCAGCAGTTTAAGCCGAGGGTTTGGAACTAATGAAAAACTGTTTTTT. It yields the protein CASSLSRGFGTNEKLFF.

The J gene is TRBJ2-1, the V gene TRBV7-2, with D unresolved. Germline V gene sequence: CDR1 SGHTA, CDR2 FQGNSA. The V and J ends lost 1 base and 8 bases respectively, with 12 bases between them. This CDR3 is 14 amino acids long. The chain's CDR3 is CASSLVSGSYEQFF. CDR3 coding DNA: TGTGCCAGCAGCTTAGTATCTGGGTCTTATGAGCAGTTCTTC.

This clone appeared a few times. This chain links TRBV27 with TRBJ1-4; D ambiguous. The CDR3 is 12 amino acids. Trimming took 5 bases from V and 8 from J, leaving 9 bases between them. Germline loops: CDR1 MNHEY, CDR2 SMNVEV (reference sequence). This chain's CDR3 is CASSTLNEKLFF. In DNA, the CDR3 is TGTGCCAGCAGTACTCTAAACGAAAAACTGTTTTTT.

The rearrangement uses TRBV6-5 and TRBJ2-3; D perhaps matches TRBD2 (6 bases). CDR3 size: 15 residues. The germline CDR1 and CDR2 sequences are MNHEY and SVGAGI. V was pared by 2 bases and J by 2 bases, with 11 bases between. The CDR3 is CASSYGGADTDTQYF. The DNA for the CDR3 is TGTGCCAGCAGTTACGGAGGGGCCGACACAGATACGCAGTATTTT.

The gene calls are TRBV30 and TRBJ1-2, with D uncertain. CDR1 and CDR2 (germline): GTSNPN, SVGIG (reference sequence). Trimming stripped 4 bases from V and 5 bases from J, with 8 bases between. The CDR3 is 11 residues long. The DNA of the CDR3 is TGTGCCTGGACCGATGAATATGGCTACACCTTC. It translates to CAWTDEYGYTF.

CDR3 DNA: TGTGCCAGCAGTGAACACGGGAGTACGAACACCGGGGAGCTGTTTTTT. Amino acid sequence: CASSEHGSTNTGELFF. The chain couples TRBV6-1 to TRBJ2-2, with D maybe TRBD2 (6 bases). V lost 2 bases and J lost 0, with 10 bases in between. Germline V gives CDR1 MNHNS, CDR2 SASEGT. The CDR3 is 16 amino acids.

The V and J genes are TRBV5-1 and TRBJ2-2; 10 bases are shared with TRBD1. The CDR3 extends over 15 amino acids. Germline CDR1 is SGHRS and CDR2 is YFSETQ. V was clipped by 7 bases and J by 3 bases; unmatched bases: 6. The CDR3 nucleotides read TGCGCCAGCGCAGGGGGGACAGGGGACACCGGGGAGCTGTTTTTT. It translates to CASAGGTGDTGELFF. The variable domain in full, completed from reference TRBV5-1 and TRBJ2-2, reads KAGVTQTPRYLIKTRGQQVTLSCSPISGHRSVSWYQQTPGQGLQFLFEYFSETQRNKGNFPGRFSGRQFSNSRSEMNVSTLELGDSALYLCASAGGTGDTGELFFGEGSRLTVL.

The rearrangement joins TRBV10-1 to TRBJ2-7; D is unclear. Per germline, CDR1 WNHNN and CDR2 SYGVQD (reference sequence). Deletions cut 5 bases from V and 3 bases from J, with 8 bases between. The CDR3 contains 12 residues. The CDR3 sequence is CASSSNHYEQYF. CDR3 DNA sequence: TGCGCCAGCAGTTCCAACCACTACGAGCAGTACTTC.

This rearrangement joins TRBV2 to TRBJ2-1; D possibly uses TRBD1 or TRBD2 (5 bases each). There are 14 residues in the CDR3. V was cut by 2 bases and J by 2 bases, with 7 bases left in between. Per germline, CDR1 SNHLY and CDR2 FYNNEI. CDR3 residues: CASSEQGPYNEQFF. The CDR3 nucleotides read TGTGCCAGCAGTGAACAGGGACCCTACAATGAGCAGTTCTTC.

V usage is TRBV2 and J usage is TRBJ1-1; weak D call: TRBD1 (5 bases). Trimming left V 8 bases short and J 5 bases short, with 15 bases between. Germline CDR1 and CDR2: SNHLY and FYNNEI. CDR3 length: 13 residues. The CDR3 loop reads CASAPQGDTEAFF. CDR3 nucleotides: TGTGCCAGCGCCCCCCAGGGTGATACTGAAGCTTTCTTT. The full variable domain, in which reference TRBV2 and TRBJ1-1 provide the parts outside the CDR3, is EPEVTQTPSHQVTQMGQEVILRCVPISNHLYFYWYRQILGQKVEFLVSFYNNEISEKSEIFDDQFSVERPDGSNFTLKIRSTKLEDSAMYFCASAPQGDTEAFFGQGTRLTVV.

V and J are TRBV30 and TRBJ2-5; 12 bases are a match to TRBD1. Germline trimming cut 8 bases from V and 5 bases from J; bases unmatched to any gene: 3. Germline CDR1 and CDR2: GTSNPN and SVGIG (reference sequence). CDR3 length: 12 residues. The CDR3 DNA follows: TGTGCCGGGGACAGGGGGCTCGAGACCCAGTACTTC. Its protein product is CAGDRGLETQYF.

The chain combines TRBV28 with TRBJ1-5; 7 bases line up with TRBD1. CDR1 is MDHEN, CDR2 SYDVKM, per germline. V shed 8 bases, J shed 5 bases, and the junction held 12 bases outside the gene matches. CDR3 size: 15 residues. The CDR3 sequence is CASFDQGRGDQPQHF. In DNA form, the CDR3 reads TGTGCCAGCTTTGATCAAGGCAGGGGGGATCAGCCCCAGCATTTT. Complete variable domain (other parts from reference TRBV28 and TRBJ1-5): DVKVTQSSRYLVKRTGEKVFLECVQDMDHENMFWYRQDPGLGLRLIYFSYDVKMKEKGDIPEGYSVSREKKERFSLILESASTNQTSMYLCASFDQGRGDQPQHFGDGTRLSIL.

As for this clone: Other DNA sequences in the same sample also yield this CDR3. This sequence joins TRBV5-1 and TRBJ2-2; no clear D. The CDR3 has 12 residues. Per germline, CDR1 SGHRS and CDR2 YFSETQ. V dropped 4 bases and J dropped 6 bases, with 7 bases sitting between them. The CDR3 DNA follows: TGCGCCAGCAGCCTCGGGTCCGGGGAGCTGTTTTTT. Amino acids: CASSLGSGELFF.

The chain combines TRBV28 with TRBJ1-5; 9 bases map to TRBD1. In germline, CDR1 is MDHEN, CDR2 SYDVKM. The trim removed 8 bases at V and 11 bases at J, leaving 16 bases unmatched. The CDR3 contains 15 residues. The CDR3 coding sequence is TGTGCCAGCGGACTACCCGGGACAGGGACCCAGGCCCAGCATTTT. Encoded protein: CASGLPGTGTQAQHF.

The V and J genes are TRBV4-2 and TRBJ2-3, with D uncertain. Germline V gives CDR1 LGHNA, CDR2 YNFKEQ. The V and J ends lost 4 bases and 14 bases respectively, with 28 bases between them. The length of the CDR3 is 16 residues. CDR3 loop: CASSPSMGEGKLGGYF. The CDR3 nucleotides are TGTGCCAGCAGCCCTTCCATGGGCGAAGGGAAATTGGGCGGGTATTTT.